This T cell receptor (beta chain) was profiled in a study of blood T cell repertoires in COVID-19. Study background: There were acute and convalescent COVID-19 samples, and they came from the United States, Italy and Spain. Sources were T cells, B-cell-depleted T cells, or PBMCs; the material itself was cDNA or gDNA.

Original handling: The authors estimated nucleated cell counts from reference gene primer amplification. Measured with immunoSEQ multiplex PCR; TCRdb has only the in-frame clones, and not every one. V and J calls and clone size are copied from that table; D and trimming were computed from the DNA. The sample lists under 55,000 clones, over 75% seen once, with around 28% in the top ten. There are 17 residues in the CDR3. J was trimmed by 2 bases and V by 3 bases; bases with no gene match: 8. Sequencing was done on a sample of peripheral blood. The V and J genes are TRBV23-1 and TRBJ2-2, with 8 bases identical to TRBD1. TRBV23-1 is known as an ORF, though its function is uncertain. The TCR was taken from a human donor in a cohort sampled during active COVID-19. The chain's CDR3 is CASSHPTGAKNTGELFF. CDR3 sequence (DNA): TGCGCCAGCAGTCATCCGACAGGGGCCAAAAACACCGGGGAGCTGTTTTTT.